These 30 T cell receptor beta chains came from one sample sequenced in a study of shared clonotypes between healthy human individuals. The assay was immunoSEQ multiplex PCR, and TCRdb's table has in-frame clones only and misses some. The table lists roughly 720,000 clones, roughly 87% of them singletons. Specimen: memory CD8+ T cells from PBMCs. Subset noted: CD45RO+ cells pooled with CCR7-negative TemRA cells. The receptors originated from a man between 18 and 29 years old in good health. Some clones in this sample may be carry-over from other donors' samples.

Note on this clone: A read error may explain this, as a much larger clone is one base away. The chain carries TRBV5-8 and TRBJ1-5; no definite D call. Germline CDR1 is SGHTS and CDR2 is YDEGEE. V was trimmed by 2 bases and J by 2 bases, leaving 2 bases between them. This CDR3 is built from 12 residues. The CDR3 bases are TGTGCCAGCAGCTTACGCAATCAGCCCCAGCATTTT. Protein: CASSLRNQPQHF. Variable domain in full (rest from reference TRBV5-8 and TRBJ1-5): EAGVTQSPTHLIKTRGQQATLRCSPISGHTSVYWYQQALGLGLQFLLWYDEGEERNRGNFPPRFSGRQFPNYSSELNVNALELEDSALYLCASSLRNQPQHFGDGTRLSIL.

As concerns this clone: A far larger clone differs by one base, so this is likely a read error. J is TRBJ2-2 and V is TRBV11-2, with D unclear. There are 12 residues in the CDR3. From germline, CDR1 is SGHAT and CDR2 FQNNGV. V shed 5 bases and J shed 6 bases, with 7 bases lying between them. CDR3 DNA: TGTGCCAGCAGCCCAGGTTCCGGGGAGCTGTTTTTT. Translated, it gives CASSPGSGELFF.

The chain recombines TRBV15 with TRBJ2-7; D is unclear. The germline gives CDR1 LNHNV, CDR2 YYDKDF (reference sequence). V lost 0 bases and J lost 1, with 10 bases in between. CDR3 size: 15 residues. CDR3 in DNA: TGTGCCACCAGCAGAGAAGTCGGGCAGTCCTACGAGCAGTACTTC. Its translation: CATSREVGQSYEQYF.

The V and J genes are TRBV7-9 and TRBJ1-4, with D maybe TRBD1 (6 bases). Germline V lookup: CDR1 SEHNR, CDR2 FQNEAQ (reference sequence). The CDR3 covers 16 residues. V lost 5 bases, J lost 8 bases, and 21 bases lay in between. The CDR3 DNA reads TGTGCCAGCAGCCCACAGGGAGCGGGTTACTCGGAAAAACTGTTTTTT. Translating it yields CASSPQGAGYSEKLFF.

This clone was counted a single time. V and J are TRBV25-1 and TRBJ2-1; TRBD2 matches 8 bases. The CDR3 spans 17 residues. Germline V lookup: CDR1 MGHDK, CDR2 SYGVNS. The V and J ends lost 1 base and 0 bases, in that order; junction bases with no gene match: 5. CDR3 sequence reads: CASSEFVGTSSYNEQFF. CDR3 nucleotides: TGTGCCAGCAGTGAATTTGTAGGGACTAGCTCCTACAATGAGCAGTTCTTC.

The DNA for the CDR3 is TGTGCCACCAGCTTGTCCCGGGACTGGACCTACGAGCAGTACTTC. It codes for CATSLSRDWTYEQYF. The genes are TRBV15 and TRBJ2-7; D is possibly TRBD2 (6 bases). V gave up 5 bases and J gave up 2 bases, with 16 bases separating them. The CDR3 contains 15 residues. Looked up from germline, CDR1 is LNHNV and CDR2 is YYDKDF (reference sequence). The full variable domain, with the rest looked up from reference TRBV15 and TRBJ2-7, is DAMVIQNPRYQVTQFGKPVTLSCSQTLNHNVMYWYQQKSSQAPKLLFHYYDKDFNNEADTPDNFQSRRPNTSFCFLDIRSPGLGDTAMYLCATSLSRDWTYEQYFGPGTRLTVT.

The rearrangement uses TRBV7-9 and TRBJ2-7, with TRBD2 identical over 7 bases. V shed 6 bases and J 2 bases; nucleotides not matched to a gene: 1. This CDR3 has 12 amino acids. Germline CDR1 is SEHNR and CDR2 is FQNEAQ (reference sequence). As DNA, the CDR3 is TGTGCCAGCAGGCGGGGGACCTACGAGCAGTACTTC. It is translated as CASRRGTYEQYF.

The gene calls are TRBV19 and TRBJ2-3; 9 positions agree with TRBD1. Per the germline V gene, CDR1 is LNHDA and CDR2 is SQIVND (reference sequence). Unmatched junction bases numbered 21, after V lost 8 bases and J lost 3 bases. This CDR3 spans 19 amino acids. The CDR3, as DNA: TGTGCCAGTGAGGAATGGACAGGGGCGAACGGGAGAGGAACAGATACGCAGTATTTT. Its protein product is CASEEWTGANGRGTDTQYF.

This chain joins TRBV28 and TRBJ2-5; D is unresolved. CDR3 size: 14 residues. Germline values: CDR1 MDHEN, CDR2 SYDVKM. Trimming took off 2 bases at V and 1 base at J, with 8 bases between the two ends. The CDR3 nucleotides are TGTGCCAGCAGTTTAGCGGTGGGCCAAGAGACCCAGTACTTC. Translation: CASSLAVGQETQYF.

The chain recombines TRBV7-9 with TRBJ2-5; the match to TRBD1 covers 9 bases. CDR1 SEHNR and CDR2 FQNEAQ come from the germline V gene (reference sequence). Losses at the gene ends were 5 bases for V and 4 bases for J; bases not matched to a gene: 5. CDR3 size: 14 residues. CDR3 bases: TGTGCCAGCAGCCCGGGACAGGGTGGAGAGACCCAGTACTTC. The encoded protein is CASSPGQGGETQYF. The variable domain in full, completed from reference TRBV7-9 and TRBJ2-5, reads DTGVSQNPRHKITKRGQNVTFRCDPISEHNRLYWYRQTLGQGPEFLTYFQNEAQLEKSRLLSDRFSAERPKGSFSTLEIQRTEQGDSAMYLCASSPGQGGETQYFGPGTRLLVL.

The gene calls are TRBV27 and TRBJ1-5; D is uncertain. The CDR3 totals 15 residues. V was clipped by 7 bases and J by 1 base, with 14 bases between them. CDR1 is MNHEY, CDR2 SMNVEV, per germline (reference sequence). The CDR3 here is CASTRVAGSNQPQHF. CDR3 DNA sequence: TGTGCCAGCACTCGGGTGGCTGGGAGCAATCAGCCCCAGCATTTT.

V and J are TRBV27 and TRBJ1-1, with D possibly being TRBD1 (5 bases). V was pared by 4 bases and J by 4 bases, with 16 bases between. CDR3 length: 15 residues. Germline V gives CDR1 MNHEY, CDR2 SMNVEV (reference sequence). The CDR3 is CASSWGTERGTEAFF. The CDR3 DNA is TGTGCCAGCAGTTGGGGCACGGAGCGGGGCACTGAAGCTTTCTTT.

CDR3 in DNA: TGTGCCAGCAGTTCCCGGCGGGAGAGGGCCTACGAGCAGTACTTC. As protein: CASSSRRERAYEQYF. This rearrangement joins TRBV28 to TRBJ2-7, with 7 positions matching TRBD2. Germline CDR1 MDHEN, CDR2 SYDVKM. The CDR3 has 15 amino acids. With 4 bases clipped from V and 2 bases from J, the junction kept 8 bases outside the gene matches.

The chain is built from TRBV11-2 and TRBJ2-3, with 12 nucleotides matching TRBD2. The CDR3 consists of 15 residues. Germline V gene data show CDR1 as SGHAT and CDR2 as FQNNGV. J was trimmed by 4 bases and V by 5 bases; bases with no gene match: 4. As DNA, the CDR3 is TGTGCCAGCAGCCAGACTAGCGGGAGTGCAGATACGCAGTATTTT. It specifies CASSQTSGSADTQYF.

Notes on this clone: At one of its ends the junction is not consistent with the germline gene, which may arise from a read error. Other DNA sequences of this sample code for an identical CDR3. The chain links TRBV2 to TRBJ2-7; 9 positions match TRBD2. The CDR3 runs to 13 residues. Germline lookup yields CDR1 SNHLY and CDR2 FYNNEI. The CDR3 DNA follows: TGTGCCAGTAGTGGGGTAGCGGGAGACGAGCAGTACTTC. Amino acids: CASSGVAGDEQYF.

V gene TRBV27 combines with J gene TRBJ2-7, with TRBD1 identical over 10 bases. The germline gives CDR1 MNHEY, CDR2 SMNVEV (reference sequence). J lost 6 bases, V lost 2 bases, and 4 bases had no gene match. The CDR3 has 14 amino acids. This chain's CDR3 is CASSLRDRGAEQYF. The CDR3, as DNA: TGTGCCAGCAGTTTAAGGGACAGGGGTGCCGAGCAGTACTTC.

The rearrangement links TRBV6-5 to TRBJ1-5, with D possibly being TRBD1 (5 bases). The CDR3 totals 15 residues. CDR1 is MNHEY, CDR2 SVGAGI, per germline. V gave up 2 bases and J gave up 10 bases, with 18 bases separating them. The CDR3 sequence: CASSYPFDSYSPQHF. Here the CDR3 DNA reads TGTGCCAGCAGTTACCCATTTGACAGCTACAGCCCCCAGCATTTT.

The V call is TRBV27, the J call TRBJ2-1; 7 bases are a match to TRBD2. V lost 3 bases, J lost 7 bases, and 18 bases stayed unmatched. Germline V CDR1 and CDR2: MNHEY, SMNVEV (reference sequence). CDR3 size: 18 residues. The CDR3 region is CASSLGLAAFLTSNEQFF. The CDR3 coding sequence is TGTGCCAGCAGTTTGGGGCTAGCGGCCTTCTTAACCTCGAATGAGCAGTTCTTC.

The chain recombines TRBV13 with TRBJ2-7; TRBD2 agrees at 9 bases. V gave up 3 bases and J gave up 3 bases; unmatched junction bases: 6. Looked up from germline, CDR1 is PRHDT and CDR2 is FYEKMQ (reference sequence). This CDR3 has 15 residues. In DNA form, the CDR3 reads TGTGCCAGCAGCTTCGGGGCGGGAGGGTTCTACGAGCAGTACTTC. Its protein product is CASSFGAGGFYEQYF.

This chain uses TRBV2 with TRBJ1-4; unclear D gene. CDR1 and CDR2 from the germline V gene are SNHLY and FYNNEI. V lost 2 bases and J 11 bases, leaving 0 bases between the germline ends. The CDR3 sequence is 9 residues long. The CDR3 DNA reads TGTGCCAGCAGTGAAAAACTGTTTTTT. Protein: CASSEKLFF.

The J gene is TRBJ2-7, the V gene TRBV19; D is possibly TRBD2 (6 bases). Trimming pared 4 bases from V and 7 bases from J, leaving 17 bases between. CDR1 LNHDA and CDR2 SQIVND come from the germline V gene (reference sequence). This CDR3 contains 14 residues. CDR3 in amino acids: CASSRPGLVREQYF. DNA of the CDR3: TGTGCCAGTAGTAGGCCGGGACTGGTACGGGAGCAGTACTTC.

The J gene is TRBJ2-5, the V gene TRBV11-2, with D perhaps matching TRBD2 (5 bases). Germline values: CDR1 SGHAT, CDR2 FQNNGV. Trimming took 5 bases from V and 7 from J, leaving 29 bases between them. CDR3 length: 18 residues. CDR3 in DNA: TGTGCCAGCAGCCCTAGAGATGCACAAGTAGCGACCCGAGGGACCCAGTACTTC. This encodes CASSPRDAQVATRGTQYF.

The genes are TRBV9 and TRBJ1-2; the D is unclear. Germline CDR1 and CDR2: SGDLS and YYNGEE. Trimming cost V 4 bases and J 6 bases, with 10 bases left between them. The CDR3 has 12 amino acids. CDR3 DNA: TGTGCCAGCAGCTCCCCGGAGAATGGCTACACCTTC. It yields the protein CASSSPENGYTF.

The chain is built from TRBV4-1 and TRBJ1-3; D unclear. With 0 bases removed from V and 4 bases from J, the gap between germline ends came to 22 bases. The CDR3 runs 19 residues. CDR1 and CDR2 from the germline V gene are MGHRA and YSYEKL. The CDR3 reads CASSQEVEDVGFPGNTIYF. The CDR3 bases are TGCGCCAGCAGCCAAGAAGTCGAGGACGTGGGATTTCCGGGAAACACCATATATTTT.

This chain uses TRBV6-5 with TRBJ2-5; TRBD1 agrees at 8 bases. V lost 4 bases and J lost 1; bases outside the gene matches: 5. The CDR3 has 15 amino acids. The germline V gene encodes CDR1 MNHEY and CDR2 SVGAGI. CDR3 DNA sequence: TGTGCCAGCAGTTCCGGGACAGGCATCCAAGAGACCCAGTACTTC. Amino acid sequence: CASSSGTGIQETQYF.

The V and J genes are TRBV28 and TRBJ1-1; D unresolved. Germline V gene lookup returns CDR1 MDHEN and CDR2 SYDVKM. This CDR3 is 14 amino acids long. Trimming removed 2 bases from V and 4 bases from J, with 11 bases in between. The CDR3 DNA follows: TGTGCCAGCAGTTTAATGGGCTTCGGCACTGAAGCTTTCTTT. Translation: CASSLMGFGTEAFF.

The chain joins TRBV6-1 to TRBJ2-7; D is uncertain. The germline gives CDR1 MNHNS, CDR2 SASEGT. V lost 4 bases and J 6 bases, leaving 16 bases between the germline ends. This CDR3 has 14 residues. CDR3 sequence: CASSAKQAPAEQYF. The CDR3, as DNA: TGTGCCAGCAGTGCAAAGCAGGCGCCGGCCGAGCAGTACTTC.

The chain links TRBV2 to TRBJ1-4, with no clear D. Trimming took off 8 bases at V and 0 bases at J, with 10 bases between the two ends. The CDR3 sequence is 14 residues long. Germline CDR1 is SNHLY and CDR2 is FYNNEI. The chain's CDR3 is CASDRGATNEKLFF. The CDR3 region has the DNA TGTGCCAGCGACCGCGGTGCAACTAATGAAAAACTGTTTTTT.

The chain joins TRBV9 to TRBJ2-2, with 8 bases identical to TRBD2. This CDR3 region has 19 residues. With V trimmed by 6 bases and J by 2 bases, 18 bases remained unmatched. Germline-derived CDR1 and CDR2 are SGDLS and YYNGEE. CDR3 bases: TGTGCCAGCACGCCGGAGACTAGCGCAACTTACGCCAACACCGGGGAGCTGTTTTTT. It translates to CASTPETSATYANTGELFF.

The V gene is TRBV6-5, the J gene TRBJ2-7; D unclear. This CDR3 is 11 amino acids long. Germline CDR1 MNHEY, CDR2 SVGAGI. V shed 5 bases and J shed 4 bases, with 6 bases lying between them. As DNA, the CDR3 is TGTGCCAGCAGTGGCCTTTACGAGCAGTACTTC. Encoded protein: CASSGLYEQYF.